Reported below is one T cell receptor beta chain. These data originate in a study of OX40 agonist ivuxolimab in advanced cancers. The V segment lost 8 bases and the J segment 1 base; nucleotides outside the gene matches: 9. Looked up from germline, CDR1 is SNHLY and CDR2 is FYNNEI. The CDR3 extends over 17 amino acids. Here immunoSEQ multiplex PCR was the method, and the copy in TCRdb shows in-frame clones only, minus some. This sample carries approximately 74,000 clones, approximately 90% of them seen once, and the ten largest clones take just under 0.3%. This TCR was sampled from an adult with an advanced solid tumor such as melanoma, head and neck, liver or kidney cancer. The sequences come from CD4+ or CD8+ T cells sorted from blood, collected in a trial of the OX40 agonist ivuxolimab. The chain combines TRBV2 with TRBJ2-6; 9 bases are shared with TRBD1. CDR3 protein: CASLKDRGTSGANVLTF. The CDR3 DNA sequence: TGTGCCAGCCTGAAAGACAGGGGGACTTCTGGGGCCAACGTCCTGACTTTC. Full variable domain (missing parts from reference TRBV2 and TRBJ2-6): EPEVTQTPSHQVTQMGQEVILRCVPISNHLYFYWYRQILGQKVEFLVSFYNNEISEKSEIFDDQFSVERPDGSNFTLKIRSTKLEDSAMYFCASLKDRGTSGANVLTFGAGSRLTVL.